What follows describes a single TCR beta chain. Its antigen is as yet unknown. The PCR ran on 60 Vbeta and 13 Jbeta primers. Clones were sequenced by immunoSEQ multiplex PCR, and TCRdb holds only the in-frame ones, with some missing. The sample consists of 75,000 to 80,000 clones, 60% to 85% of them appearing once. The sample is drawn from a study of cytomegalovirus exposure and HLA in healthy donors. Notes on the study in general: Apparent HLA restriction characterized most CMV-associated TCR beta chains in a later analysis. Indistinguishable V segments, including TRBV6-2 and TRBV6-3, were excluded. The authors later found TCR association rates varying by HLA locus, with DRB1 most and HLA-C fewest. Sequencing had likely introduced a cluster of highly shared sequence variants as an artifact.

This CDR3 has 13 residues. Germline lookup yields CDR1 SGHTA and CDR2 FQGNSA. Trimming took 2 bases from V and 1 from J, leaving 5 bases between them. The V call is TRBV7-2, the J call TRBJ1-1; D gene unclear. The specimen sequenced was PBMCs. This clonotype was obtained from a male donor in good health and CMV-seronegative. CDR3 DNA sequence: TGTGCCAGCAGCTTACCAGGGAACACTGAAGCTTTCTTT. This codes for CASSLPGNTEAFF.